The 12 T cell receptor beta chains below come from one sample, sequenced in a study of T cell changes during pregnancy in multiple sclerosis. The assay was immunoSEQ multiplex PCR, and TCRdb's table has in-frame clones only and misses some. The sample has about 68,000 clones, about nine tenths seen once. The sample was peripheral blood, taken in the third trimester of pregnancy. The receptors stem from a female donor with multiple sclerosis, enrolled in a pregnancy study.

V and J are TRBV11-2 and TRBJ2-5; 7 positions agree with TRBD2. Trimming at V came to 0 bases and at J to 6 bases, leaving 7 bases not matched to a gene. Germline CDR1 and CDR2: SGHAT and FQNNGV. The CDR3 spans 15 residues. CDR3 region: CASSLDHGGLKTQYF. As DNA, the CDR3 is TGTGCCAGCAGCTTAGATCACGGGGGGTTGAAGACCCAGTACTTC.

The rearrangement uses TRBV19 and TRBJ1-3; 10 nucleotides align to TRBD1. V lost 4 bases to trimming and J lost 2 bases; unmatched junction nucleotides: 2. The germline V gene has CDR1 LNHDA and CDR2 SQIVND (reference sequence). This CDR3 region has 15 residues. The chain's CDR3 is CASSTGTGAGNTIYF. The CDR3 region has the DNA TGTGCCAGTAGTACCGGGACAGGGGCTGGAAACACCATATATTTT.

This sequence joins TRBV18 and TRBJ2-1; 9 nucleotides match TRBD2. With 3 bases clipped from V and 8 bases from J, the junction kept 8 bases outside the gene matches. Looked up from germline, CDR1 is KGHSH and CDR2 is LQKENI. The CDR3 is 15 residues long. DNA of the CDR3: TGTGCCAGCTCACCGGGGCTAGCGGGAAAGGATGAGCAGTTCTTC. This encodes CASSPGLAGKDEQFF.

The DNA for the CDR3 is TGTGCCTCCCATCCCACTGACACAGATACGCAGTATTTT. Protein sequence: CASHPTDTDTQYF. The chain uses TRBV19 and TRBJ2-3; D is unclear. Germline V gene sequence: CDR1 LNHDA, CDR2 SQIVND (reference sequence). The CDR3 extends over 13 amino acids. Between the trimmed V and J ends, which lost 11 bases and 2 bases, there was a span of 14 bases.

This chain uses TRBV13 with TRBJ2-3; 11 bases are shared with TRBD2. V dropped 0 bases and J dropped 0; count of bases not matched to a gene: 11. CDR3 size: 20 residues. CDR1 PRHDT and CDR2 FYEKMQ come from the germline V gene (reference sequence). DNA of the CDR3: TGTGCCAGCAGCTTAGGCGCCCGGCTAGCGGGGGGAACTAGCACAGATACGCAGTATTTT. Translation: CASSLGARLAGGTSTDTQYF.

CDR3 loop: CASSQGDREETQYF. In DNA form, the CDR3 reads TGCGCCAGCAGCCAAGGGGACAGGGAAGAGACCCAGTACTTC. The chain joins TRBV4-1 to TRBJ2-5; TRBD1 matches at 9 bases. Losses at the gene ends were 1 base for V and 3 bases for J; bases not matched to a gene: 0. CDR1 and CDR2 from the germline V gene are MGHRA and YSYEKL. CDR3 length equals 14 residues.

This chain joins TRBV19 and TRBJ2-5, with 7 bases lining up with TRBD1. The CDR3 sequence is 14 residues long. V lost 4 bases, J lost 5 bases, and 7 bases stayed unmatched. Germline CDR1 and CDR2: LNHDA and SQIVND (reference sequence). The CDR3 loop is CASSRRGQGETQYF. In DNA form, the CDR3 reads TGTGCCAGTAGTAGAAGGGGGCAGGGGGAGACCCAGTACTTC.

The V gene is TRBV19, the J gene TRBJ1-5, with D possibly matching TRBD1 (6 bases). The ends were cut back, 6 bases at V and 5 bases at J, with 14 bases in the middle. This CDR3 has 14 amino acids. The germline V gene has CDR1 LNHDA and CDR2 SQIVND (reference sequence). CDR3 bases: TGTGCCAGTAGCCTCGCAGGGGCCTATCAGCCCCAGCATTTT. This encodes CASSLAGAYQPQHF.

The CDR3 spells CASSILEAFF. The CDR3 nucleotides are TGTGCCAGCAGCATATTAGAAGCTTTCTTT. The chain is built from TRBV7-9 and TRBJ1-1; no definite D call. The length of the CDR3 is 10 residues. V lost 5 bases to trimming and J lost 8 bases, with 6 bases between them. Germline CDR1 reads SEHNR; CDR2 reads FQNEAQ (reference sequence).

This CDR3 is CASSELGTGELFF. As DNA, the CDR3 is TGTGCCAGCAGTGAACTAGGCACCGGGGAGCTGTTTTTT. V is TRBV2 and J is TRBJ2-2; D remains ambiguous. The CDR3 is 13 amino acids. The V end was cut by 2 bases, the J end by 4 bases, with 5 bases between. Germline V CDR1 and CDR2: SNHLY, FYNNEI.

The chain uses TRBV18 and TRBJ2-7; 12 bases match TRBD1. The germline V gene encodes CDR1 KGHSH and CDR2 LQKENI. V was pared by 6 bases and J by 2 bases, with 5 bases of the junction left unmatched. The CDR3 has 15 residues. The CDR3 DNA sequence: TGTGCCAGCTCGCCGGGACAGGGGGCCCCCTACGAGCAGTACTTC. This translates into CASSPGQGAPYEQYF.

The CDR3 is CASSSPGRTYTEAFF. Written as DNA, the CDR3 is TGTGCCAGCAGCTCCCCAGGGAGGACCTACACTGAAGCTTTCTTT. The chain uses TRBV13 and TRBJ1-1; tentatively, D is TRBD1 (5 bases). Germline loops: CDR1 PRHDT, CDR2 FYEKMQ (reference sequence). This CDR3 region has 15 residues. V lost 4 bases and J 3 bases, leaving 15 bases between the germline ends. Full variable domain (rest looked up from reference TRBV13 and TRBJ1-1): AAGVIQSPRHLIKEKRETATLKCYPIPRHDTVYWYQQGPGQDPQFLISFYEKMQSDKGSIPDRFSAQQFSDYHSELNMSSLELGDSALYFCASSSPGRTYTEAFFGQGTRLTVV.